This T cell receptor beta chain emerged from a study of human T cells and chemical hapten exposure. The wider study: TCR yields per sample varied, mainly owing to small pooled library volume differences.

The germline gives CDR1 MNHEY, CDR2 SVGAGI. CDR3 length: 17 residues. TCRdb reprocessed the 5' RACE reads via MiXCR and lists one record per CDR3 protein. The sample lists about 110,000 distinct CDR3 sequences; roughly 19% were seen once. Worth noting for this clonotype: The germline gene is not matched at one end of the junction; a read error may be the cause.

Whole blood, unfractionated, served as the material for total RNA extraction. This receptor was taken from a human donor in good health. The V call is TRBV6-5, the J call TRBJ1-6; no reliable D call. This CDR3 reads CASSYFEGSSYNSPPHF. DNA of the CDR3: TGTGCCAGCAGTTACTTCGAGGGAAGCTCCTATAATTCACCCCCCCACTTT.